The rows below give T cell receptor beta chains drawn from one sample of a study of regulatory T cells in long-lasting Graves disease. Each CDR3 protein is one row after TCRdb ran MiXCR on the multiplex PCR reads. Among 500,000 to 700,000 distinct CDR3 sequences listed, about 30% were seen once. Sequenced material: peripheral blood mononuclear cells (PBMCs), taken when the disease was refractory, from a patient treated with antithyroid drugs. The receptors derive from a female donor with Graves disease. Each CDR3 is given with its conserved first and last residue. D genes are given only for firm matches. Only part of the rows carry a size: once, few, many, or a class if the clone is expanded.

j_call	d_call	v_call	clone_size	cdr3_aa	cdr3_nt
TRBJ1-4	TRBD1	TRBV3-1	NA	CASSASGTASTNEKLFF	TGTGCCAGCAGCGCCTCCGGGACAGCGTCAACTAATGAAAAACTGTTTTTT
TRBJ1-5	TRBD1	TRBV12-3/TRBV12-4	many	CASSFAGGRGLDQPQHF	TGTGCCAGCAGTTTTGCAGGGGGAAGGGGGCTCGATCAGCCCCAGCATTTT
TRBJ2-7	NA	TRBV6-5	few	CASSYPAGRTYEQYF	TGTGCCAGCAGTTACCCCGCGGGACGGACCTACGAGCAGTACTTC
TRBJ1-1	NA	TRBV10-3	NA	CAISYTGDTEAFF	TGTGCCATCAGCTATACTGGGGACACTGAAGCTTTCTTT
TRBJ1-2	TRBD1	TRBV28	many	CASSSGQGAHGYTF	TGTGCCAGCAGTTCCGGACAGGGGGCCCATGGCTACACCTTC
TRBJ2-1	NA	TRBV6-2/TRBV6-3	many	CASSEAGNALAQFF	TGTGCCAGCAGTGAAGCCGGGAACGCCCTAGCGCAGTTCTTC
TRBJ1-2	NA	TRBV12-3/TRBV12-4	NA	CASSQDDYGYTF	TGTGCCAGCAGCCAAGATGACTATGGCTACACCTTC
TRBJ1-2	NA	TRBV11-1	NA	CASSPSRTARSLYGYTF	TGTGCCAGCAGCCCGTCGCGTACAGCCCGGAGCCTCTATGGCTACACCTTC
TRBJ2-7	NA	TRBV5-5	few	CASSLDDEGGYEQYF	TGTGCCAGCAGCTTGGATGACGAGGGGGGATACGAGCAGTACTTC
TRBJ1-5	NA	TRBV2	many	CASSEADNQPQHF	TGTGCCAGCAGTGAGGCAGACAATCAGCCCCAGCATTTT
TRBJ2-7	NA	TRBV7-3	many	CASSQAGSSYEQYF	TGTGCCAGCAGCCAAGCAGGGAGCTCCTACGAGCAGTACTTC
TRBJ1-2	NA	TRBV2	many	CASRGGSNYGYTF	TGTGCCAGCAGAGGGGGTTCCAACTATGGCTACACCTTC
TRBJ1-4	NA	TRBV5-1	few	CASSRLPGAGEKLFF	TGCGCCAGCAGCAGACTCCCGGGGGCAGGTGAAAAACTGTTTTTT
TRBJ2-7	TRBD1	TRBV28	few	CASSLQDRGLYEQYF	TGTGCCAGCAGTTTACAGGACAGGGGGCTTTACGAGCAGTACTTC
TRBJ2-3	TRBD2	TRBV6-2/TRBV6-3	NA	CASSYPPTSGNTDTQYF	TGTGCCAGCAGTTACCCCCCGACTAGCGGGAACACAGATACGCAGTATTTT
TRBJ1-2	NA	TRBV5-1	NA	CASSEEGANYGYTF	TGCGCCAGCAGCGAGGAGGGGGCTAACTATGGCTACACCTTC
TRBJ1-1	NA	TRBV20-1	many	CSARDSEAFF	TGCAGTGCCAGAGACAGTGAAGCTTTCTTT
TRBJ2-2	NA	TRBV2	NA	CARSVARGGELFF	TGTGCCCGCAGTGTCGCGCGGGGCGGGGAGCTGTTTTTT
TRBJ2-7	NA	TRBV4-1	few	CASSRGNEQYF	TGCGCCAGCAGCCGGGGAAACGAGCAGTACTTC
TRBJ1-2	TRBD1	TRBV28	many	CASKYSGTGLYGYTF	TGTGCCAGCAAGTATTCCGGGACAGGACTCTATGGCTACACCTTC
TRBJ2-7	TRBD2	TRBV7-9	NA	CASSSSGTSGRVGYEQYF	TGTGCCAGCAGCTCTTCCGGGACTAGCGGGAGAGTAGGCTACGAGCAGTACTTC
TRBJ1-3	NA	TRBV2	NA	CASRALYSGNTIYF	TGTGCCAGCAGGGCACTCTACTCTGGAAACACCATATATTTT
TRBJ2-3	NA	TRBV20-1	NA	CSAPSATDTQYF	TGCAGTGCCCCCTCGGCGACAGATACGCAGTATTTT
TRBJ1-2	TRBD1	TRBV19	few	CASSTTSSGGRYGYTF	TGTGCCAGTAGTACGACGTCCTCAGGGGGCCGCTATGGCTACACCTTC
TRBJ2-7	TRBD2	TRBV7-2	few	CASSPRTSRGSYEQYF	TGTGCCAGCAGCCCAAGGACTAGCCGTGGCTCCTACGAGCAGTACTTC
TRBJ1-1	TRBD1	TRBV11-2	many	CASSPSFRDRNTEAFF	TGTGCCAGCAGCCCAAGCTTCCGGGACAGGAACACTGAAGCTTTCTTT
TRBJ1-3	NA	TRBV12-3/TRBV12-4	few	CASSFHSLRSGNTIYF	TGTGCCAGCAGTTTTCACAGCCTACGCTCTGGAAACACCATATATTTT
TRBJ2-7	TRBD1	TRBV7-9	NA	CASSSRTGGLGEQYF	TGTGCCAGCAGCTCACGGACAGGGGGTCTGGGCGAGCAGTACTTC
TRBJ1-2	NA	TRBV20-1	NA	CSAPPRGFNYGYTF	TGCAGTGCCCCACCGCGGGGGTTTAACTATGGCTACACCTTC
TRBJ1-1	NA	TRBV19	once	CASRTPTENTEAFF	TGTGCCAGTAGGACCCCGACAGAAAACACTGAAGCTTTCTTT
TRBJ1-1	TRBD1	TRBV4-2	few	CASSQGTGVATEAFF	TGTGCCAGCAGCCAGGGGACAGGGGTCGCTACTGAAGCTTTCTTT
TRBJ2-2	NA	TRBV20-1	few	CSARDFGTNTGELFF	TGCAGTGCTAGAGATTTCGGAACTAACACCGGGGAGCTGTTTTTT
TRBJ1-1	TRBD1	TRBV6-1	NA	CASSEYRTGVEAFF	TGTGCCAGCAGTGAATATAGGACAGGGGTAGAAGCTTTCTTT
TRBJ1-4	NA	TRBV11-3	NA	CASSLGRQPQGNEKLFF	TGTGCCAGCAGCTTAGGGAGACAGCCCCAGGGTAATGAAAAACTGTTTTTT
TRBJ1-1	NA	TRBV11-1	many	CASSLGGLYTEAFF	TGTGCCAGCAGCTTGGGAGGGCTCTACACTGAAGCTTTCTTT
TRBJ1-2	NA	TRBV6-1	once	CAGKSTVAANGYTF	TGTGCCGGTAAATCGACGGTCGCCGCAAATGGCTACACCTTC
TRBJ2-7	TRBD2	TRBV4-1	once	CASSRQLADNYEQYF	TGCGCCAGCAGCCGACAACTAGCGGACAACTACGAGCAGTACTTC
TRBJ1-2	NA	TRBV7-9	NA	CASSLSLPGDYGYTF	TGTGCCAGCAGCTTATCTCTTCCCGGGGACTATGGCTACACCTTC
TRBJ2-5	NA	TRBV20-1	NA	CSAREATRETQYF	TGCAGTGCTAGAGAAGCGACGCGGGAGACCCAGTACTTC